This T cell receptor beta chain emerged from a study of neurological immune-mediated disorders. General study points: No sharing of CDR3 amino acid sequences was observed among expanded clones across subjects, suggesting private repertoires in all groups. Falling below healthy controls, multiple sclerosis showed the least TCR clonal expansion, while HTLV-1-associated myelopathy showed the most.

Germline loops: CDR1 SGHRS, CDR2 YFSETQ. This CDR3 comprises 15 residues. The V gene lost 0 bases and the J gene lost 5 bases, with 15 bases spanning the gap. This clonotype was detected many times. Its antigen is currently unknown. It was blood bank volunteers in Maryland, USA who made up the healthy controls. The unsorted libraries were produced from 2 million PBMCs held at -80 C. From the 5' RACE reads, TCRdb called clonotypes with MiXCR, one entry per CDR3 protein. The table has roughly 30,000 distinct CDR3 sequences, under 6% seen once; the top ten hold 23%. Sequencing was performed on PBMCs. This receptor was taken from a man aged 18-30 years in good health. The chain joins TRBV5-1 to TRBJ2-7, with a tentative D call TRBD1 (5 bases). The CDR3 nucleotides are TGCGCCAGCAGCTTGGGCCCTGGTAAGACAGACGAGCAGTACTTC. This gives the protein CASSLGPGKTDEQYF.